These 28 T cell receptor beta chains share one sample of origin, sequenced in a study of cytotoxic CD8 clonotypes in ibrutinib-treated CLL. The method was immunoSEQ multiplex PCR; TCRdb's version includes in-frame clones alone and lacks a portion of them. Among about 200,000 clones listed, roughly 77% were seen once. This material consisted of PBMCs, taken after 12 months of ibrutinib treatment. The receptors were sampled from a human donor with chronic lymphocytic leukemia.

The chain joins TRBV28 to TRBJ1-4; 9 bases are shared with TRBD1. V was clipped by 4 bases and J by 8 bases; unmatched bases: 8. The germline gives CDR1 MDHEN, CDR2 SYDVKM. The CDR3 is made up of 15 amino acids. CDR3 region: CASSSLTGGGEKLFF. The CDR3 DNA sequence: TGTGCCAGCAGTTCCCTGACAGGGGGAGGCGAAAAACTGTTTTTT.

The CDR3 here is CAWTPGAGNTIYF. The CDR3, as DNA: TGTGCCTGGACCCCAGGGGCTGGAAACACCATATATTTT. The chain recombines TRBV30 with TRBJ1-3; tentatively, D is TRBD1 (6 bases). Germline CDR1 GTSNPN, CDR2 SVGIG (reference sequence). Trimming took off 4 bases at V and 2 bases at J, with 9 bases between the two ends. The CDR3 sequence is 13 residues long.

The V and J genes are TRBV7-8 and TRBJ2-3; D uncertain. Trimming shortened V by 5 bases and J by 6 bases, and 9 bases separated the two germline ends. This CDR3 is built from 12 residues. Per germline, CDR1 SGHVS and CDR2 FQNEAQ. The CDR3 DNA follows: TGTGCCAGCAGCCCCCGGTACGATACGCAGTATTTT. The encoded protein is CASSPRYDTQYF. The entire variable domain, with the rest obtained from reference TRBV7-8 and TRBJ2-3, is as follows: GAGVSQSPRYKVAKRGQDVALRCDPISGHVSLFWYQQALGQGPEFLTYFQNEAQLDKSGLPSDRFFAERPEGSVSTLKIQRTQQEDSAVYLCASSPRYDTQYFGPGTRLTVL.

V usage is TRBV4-1 and J usage is TRBJ1-2; D remains ambiguous. This CDR3 is 15 amino acids long. The germline gives CDR1 MGHRA, CDR2 YSYEKL. Deletions cut 0 bases from V and 6 bases from J, with 14 bases between. The CDR3 DNA reads TGCGCCAGCAGCCAAGATCTTAAGGAGCCTAATGGCTACACCTTC. It encodes CASSQDLKEPNGYTF.

The gene calls are TRBV13 and TRBJ2-3, with 10 nucleotides matching TRBD1. CDR3 length: 14 amino acids. Germline assignment: CDR1 PRHDT and CDR2 FYEKMQ (reference sequence). The V and J ends lost 4 bases and 7 bases, in that order; junction bases with no gene match: 5. CDR3 DNA: TGTGCCAGCAGCTCCCCGGGACAGGGGTATACGCAGTATTTT. It yields the protein CASSSPGQGYTQYF.

The chain couples TRBV14 to TRBJ2-7; D is possibly TRBD1 or TRBD2 (5 bases each). Germline lookup yields CDR1 SGHDN and CDR2 FVKESK. The CDR3 is 13 residues long. The V gene lost 2 bases and the J gene lost 5 bases, with 10 bases spanning the gap. The DNA of the CDR3 is TGTGCCAGCAGCCAAACTCGGGGCCACGAGCAGTACTTC. Its protein is CASSQTRGHEQYF.

The rearrangement links TRBV6-5 to TRBJ1-1, with D unresolved. Germline loops: CDR1 MNHEY, CDR2 SVGAGI. Trimming removed 6 bases from V and 1 base from J, with 9 bases in between. This CDR3 contains 13 residues. Here the CDR3 DNA reads TGTGCCAGCAGGATCGAGTCGAACACTGAAGCTTTCTTT. It specifies CASRIESNTEAFF.

This clone was seen once. The rearrangement links TRBV6-4 to TRBJ2-7; tentative D call: TRBD2 (5 bases). The CDR3 has 11 amino acids. From germline, CDR1 is MRHNA and CDR2 SNTAGT. V was clipped by 5 bases and J by 6 bases, with 8 bases between them. The CDR3 sequence: CASSFLAEQYF. The DNA for the CDR3 is TGTGCCAGCAGTTTTCTAGCCGAGCAGTACTTC.

The CDR3 spells CASSPGLAGGAYEQYF. In DNA, the CDR3 is TGTGCCAGCAGTCCGGGACTAGCGGGAGGGGCCTACGAGCAGTACTTC. The J gene is TRBJ2-7, the V gene TRBV2, with 16 bases matching TRBD2. There are 16 residues in the CDR3. Germline trimming cut 5 bases from V and 2 bases from J; bases unmatched to any gene: 3. Looked up from germline, CDR1 is SNHLY and CDR2 is FYNNEI.

Of note for this clone: The same CDR3 also results from other DNA sequences found in this sample. The rearrangement links TRBV7-9 to TRBJ1-3; D is ambiguous. This CDR3 has 14 residues. The germline V gene has CDR1 SEHNR and CDR2 FQNEAQ (reference sequence). V was pared by 3 bases and J by 0 bases, with 6 bases between. This chain's CDR3 is CASSFTGSGNTIYF. CDR3 coding DNA: TGTGCCAGCAGCTTCACTGGCTCTGGAAACACCATATATTTT. The full variable domain, in which reference TRBV7-9 and TRBJ1-3 provide the parts outside the CDR3, is DTGVSQNPRHKITKRGQNVTFRCDPISEHNRLYWYRQTLGQGPEFLTYFQNEAQLEKSRLLSDRFSAERPKGSFSTLEIQRTEQGDSAMYLCASSFTGSGNTIYFGEGSWLTVV.

The V and J genes are TRBV5-1 and TRBJ2-1; 9 nucleotides line up with TRBD1. Germline V CDR1 and CDR2: SGHRS, YFSETQ. Germline trimming cut 0 bases from V and 4 bases from J; bases unmatched to any gene: 2. The CDR3 spans 15 residues. CDR3 protein: CASSLVGTGYNEQFF. CDR3 in DNA: TGCGCCAGCAGCTTGGTTGGGACAGGGTACAATGAGCAGTTCTTC.

This clone was recorded only once. This chain connects TRBV28 to TRBJ2-3; TRBD2 aligns across 10 bases. V lost 8 bases and J lost 3; bases outside the gene matches: 14. The CDR3 runs to 17 residues. Germline CDR1 is MDHEN and CDR2 is SYDVKM. Here the CDR3 reads CASSREGLAGATDTQYF. The CDR3 DNA sequence: TGTGCCAGCTCCAGAGAGGGCCTAGCGGGAGCTACAGATACGCAGTATTTT.

This chain joins TRBV6-6 and TRBJ1-1; no clear D gene. There are 12 residues in the CDR3. V dropped 2 bases and J dropped 11 bases, with 12 bases sitting between them. Germline-derived CDR1 and CDR2 are MNHNY and SVGAGI (reference sequence). The chain's CDR3 is CASSYAGYSAFF. CDR3 in DNA: TGTGCCAGCAGTTACGCGGGGTATTCTGCTTTCTTT.

This clone has a single count. This chain links TRBV5-4 with TRBJ2-7, with a weak D call TRBD1 (6 bases). V was cut by 2 bases and J by 3 bases, with 18 bases left in between. CDR1 is SGHNT and CDR2 is YYREEE in the germline V gene (reference sequence). The CDR3 spans 16 residues. The CDR3, as DNA: TGTGCCAGCAGCTTCCCCCCGACAGGCACAGGCTACGAGCAGTACTTC. This translates into CASSFPPTGTGYEQYF.

On this clone: This sample includes further DNA sequences coding for the same CDR3. V and J are TRBV5-1 and TRBJ1-1; maybe TRBD1 (5 bases). This CDR3 is built from 14 residues. V dropped 1 base and J dropped 1 base, with 8 bases sitting between them. From germline, CDR1 is SGHRS and CDR2 YFSETQ. The CDR3 nucleotides read TGCGCCAGCAGCTTGCGGCAGGGGAACACTGAAGCTTTCTTT. This sequence encodes CASSLRQGNTEAFF.

As to this clone: The germline gene is not matched at one end of the junction; a read error may be the cause. The chain couples TRBV7-7 to TRBJ2-1; 7 nucleotides align to TRBD2. The CDR3 contains 15 residues. Germline assignment: CDR1 SSHAT and CDR2 FNYEAQ (reference sequence). The CDR3 is CASSLGLGSVDEQFF. CDR3 nucleotides: TGTGCTAGCAGCTTAGGACTAGGGTCCGTCGATGAGCAGTTCTTC.

The gene calls are TRBV9 and TRBJ2-7; the D is unclear. Germline V gives CDR1 SGDLS, CDR2 YYNGEE. CDR3 length: 13 residues. Between the trimmed V and J ends, which lost 2 bases and 3 bases, there was a span of 9 bases. The CDR3 loop reads CASSVTADYEQYF. The CDR3 region has the DNA TGTGCCAGCAGCGTTACGGCAGACTACGAGCAGTACTTC.

This clone was seen at least ten times. The J gene is TRBJ1-4, the V gene TRBV4-3; tentative D call: TRBD1 (6 bases). The V gene lost 0 bases and the J gene lost 3 bases, with 17 bases spanning the gap. The CDR3 has 18 residues. Germline V gene lookup returns CDR1 LGHNA and CDR2 YSLEER. CDR3 loop: CASSQDRKGGTANEKLFF. The CDR3 nucleotides are TGCGCCAGCAGCCAAGATCGCAAAGGGGGAACAGCTAATGAAAAACTGTTTTTT.

CDR3 DNA sequence: TGTGCCTGGAGTGTAGATACGCAGTATTTT. Translating gives CAWSVDTQYF. The rearrangement uses TRBV30 and TRBJ2-3; no clear D. The length of the CDR3 is 10 residues. CDR1 is GTSNPN and CDR2 is SVGIG in the germline V gene (reference sequence). The V end was cut by 0 bases, the J end by 5 bases, with 0 bases between.

The rearrangement joins TRBV30 to TRBJ1-1; 8 bases are shared with TRBD1. Germline values: CDR1 GTSNPN, CDR2 SVGIG (reference sequence). V shed 3 bases, J shed 3 bases, and the junction held 9 bases outside the gene matches. This CDR3 region has 15 residues. The CDR3 bases are TGTGCCTGGAGACGGCGGACAGGGTGGGACACTGAAGCTTTCTTT. Protein product: CAWRRRTGWDTEAFF.

CDR3 loop: CASSTTGDKDGYTF. For the CDR3, the DNA is TGTGCCAGCAGTACGACAGGGGATAAGGATGGCTACACCTTC. The chain uses TRBV21-1 and TRBJ1-2; the table assigns TRBD1, which was not confirmed against the DNA. TRBV21-1 corresponds to a pseudogene. The CDR3 sequence is 14 residues long.

V gene TRBV30 combines with J gene TRBJ2-1; D might be TRBD1 or TRBD2, each matching 5 bases. CDR3 size: 13 residues. Germline lookup yields CDR1 GTSNPN and CDR2 SVGIG (reference sequence). V was cut by 0 bases and J by 10 bases, with 13 bases left in between. Here the CDR3 reads CAWSVGRGGEQFF. In DNA, the CDR3 is TGTGCCTGGAGTGTAGGTAGGGGCGGGGAGCAGTTCTTC.

The V and J genes are TRBV28 and TRBJ2-5, with TRBD2 as a possible D gene (6 bases). CDR3 size: 15 residues. The ends were cut back, 2 bases at V and 1 base at J, with 11 bases in the middle. Germline V gene sequence: CDR1 MDHEN, CDR2 SYDVKM. CDR3 sequence: CASSLNGGAQETQYF. The CDR3, as DNA: TGTGCCAGCAGTTTAAATGGAGGGGCCCAAGAGACCCAGTACTTC. Filled out from reference TRBV28 and TRBJ2-5, the complete variable domain reads DVKVTQSSRYLVKRTGEKVFLECVQDMDHENMFWYRQDPGLGLRLIYFSYDVKMKEKGDIPEGYSVSREKKERFSLILESASTNQTSMYLCASSLNGGAQETQYFGPGTRLLVL.

The chain links TRBV28 to TRBJ2-2; 7 nucleotides agree with TRBD1. CDR3 length: 15 residues. Germline values: CDR1 MDHEN, CDR2 SYDVKM. V lost 7 bases to trimming and J lost 5 bases; unmatched junction nucleotides: 10. The CDR3 bases are TGTGCCAGCATCAACAGGGGCAAACTGACCGGGGAGCTGTTTTTT. Amino acid sequence: CASINRGKLTGELFF.

The chain couples TRBV9 to TRBJ2-3; 10 nucleotides match TRBD2. The V segment lost 0 bases and the J segment 5 bases; nucleotides outside the gene matches: 6. Germline-derived CDR1 and CDR2 are SGDLS and YYNGEE. This CDR3 has 16 residues. Here the CDR3 reads CASSVGSGGAQDTQYF. DNA of the CDR3: TGTGCCAGCAGCGTAGGGAGCGGGGGGGCGCAAGATACGCAGTATTTT. Full variable domain (remainder filled in from reference TRBV9 and TRBJ2-3): DSGVTQTPKHLITATGQRVTLRCSPRSGDLSVYWYQQSLDQGLQFLIQYYNGEERAKGNILERFSAQQFPDLHSELNLSSLELGDSALYFCASSVGSGGAQDTQYFGPGTRLTVL.

The chain carries TRBV30 and TRBJ2-3, with TRBD1 as a possible D gene (6 bases). The CDR3 is 13 amino acids. Germline V lookup: CDR1 GTSNPN, CDR2 SVGIG (reference sequence). Deletions cut 4 bases from V and 2 bases from J, with 10 bases between. CDR3 sequence (DNA): TGTGCCTGGACAGGGGCCCTCACAGATACGCAGTATTTT. Its translation: CAWTGALTDTQYF.

The chain employs TRBV5-6 and TRBJ2-7, with D possibly being TRBD1 (6 bases). The CDR3 covers 18 residues. V lost 1 base and J 3 bases, leaving 23 bases between the germline ends. CDR1 is SGHDT and CDR2 is YYEEEE in the germline V gene. CDR3 loop: CASSLQLGQVPNVYEQYF. CDR3 nucleotide sequence: TGTGCCAGCAGCTTGCAATTGGGACAAGTCCCTAACGTCTACGAGCAGTACTTC. The full variable domain, in which reference TRBV5-6 and TRBJ2-7 provide the parts outside the CDR3, is DAGVTQSPTHLIKTRGQQVTLRCSPKSGHDTVSWYQQALGQGPQFIFQYYEEEERQRGNFPDRFSGHQFPNYSSELNVNALLLGDSALYLCASSLQLGQVPNVYEQYFGPGTRLTVT.

The chain employs TRBV29-1 and TRBJ2-3, with TRBD2 matching 9 bases. V dropped 4 bases and J dropped 4; count of bases not matched to a gene: 3. CDR3 length: 13 residues. Germline loops: CDR1 SQVTM, CDR2 ANQGSEA. Here the CDR3 reads CSVGGGASDTQYF. CDR3 sequence (DNA): TGCAGCGTTGGCGGGGGGGCCTCAGATACGCAGTATTTT.